Listed below are T cell receptor beta chains from one sample, sequenced in a study of blood T cell repertoires in COVID-19. The method was immunoSEQ multiplex PCR; TCRdb's version includes in-frame clones alone and lacks a portion of them. The top ten hold over 5% of the sample, which has roughly 11,000 clones, 70% to 75% seen once. Sequencing was carried out using peripheral blood. The source of these receptors is a man between 60 and 70 years old with COVID-19, enrolled during active disease. Both conserved end residues are part of each CDR3. The order of the fields is clone size, D gene, V gene, CDR3 protein. A D gene is named only where the DNA matches it firmly. Some rows mark clone size as missing; the rest say once, few, many or name a class of expanded clone.

size: NA; D: NA; V: TRBV3-1/TRBV3-2; CDR3: CASSQDALNTEAFF
size: NA; D: TRBD1; V: TRBV6-5; CDR3: CASSYQGQGDEKLFF
size: NA; D: TRBD1; V: TRBV11-2; CDR3: CASSYGYRGREKLFF
size: once; D: NA; V: TRBV27; CDR3: CASSHFPRGGTGELFF
size: NA; D: NA; V: TRBV3-1/TRBV3-2; CDR3: CASSHGAGAGTGELFF
size: NA; D: NA; V: TRBV27; CDR3: CASSPAAGTNTIYF
size: NA; D: NA; V: TRBV6-1; CDR3: CASSGFGATTWGEQYF
size: NA; D: NA; V: TRBV5-1; CDR3: CASSLERAHNEKLFF
size: once; D: NA; V: TRBV5-4; CDR3: CASSPNTGFSGELFF
size: NA; D: TRBD1; V: TRBV10-3; CDR3: CAISESEWGVDRARSPLHF
size: NA; D: NA; V: TRBV24-1; CDR3: CATSDSVQGMFGYTF
size: NA; D: TRBD1; V: TRBV2; CDR3: CASKYRGDQPQHF
size: NA; D: NA; V: TRBV7-6; CDR3: CASSPLEAKNIQYF
size: NA; D: TRBD2; V: TRBV11-2; CDR3: CASSFSGRANTGELFF
size: once; D: TRBD1; V: TRBV6-5; CDR3: CASRGTGDMEKLFF
size: NA; D: NA; V: TRBV19; CDR3: CASSPGVGEFYNEQFF
size: NA; D: TRBD1; V: TRBV5-1; CDR3: CASSLAGQMNTEAFF
size: NA; D: NA; V: TRBV12-3/TRBV12-4; CDR3: CASNHFENIQYF
size: once; D: TRBD1; V: TRBV28; CDR3: CASSSSGGWTEAFF
size: few; D: NA; V: TRBV7-3; CDR3: CASSLTGTTDTQYF
size: NA; D: TRBD1; V: TRBV5-1; CDR3: CASSLALTGVATRETQYF
size: few; D: TRBD2; V: TRBV11-2; CDR3: CASSLVRTSGRALNEQFF
size: NA; D: NA; V: TRBV13; CDR3: CASSLSGPSGSTDTQYF